This entry features one T cell receptor beta chain sequence. Its antigen is as yet unknown. The data stem from a study of identical twins. Study results and limitations: Models underestimated out-of-frame TCR alpha sharing in monozygotic twins. Partly confounded zero-insertion analyses could result from invariant MAIT and iNKT cells.

The authors used template switching to add a universal primer site and gave cDNA unique molecular identifiers. TCRdb redid the calling of the 5' RACE reads with MiXCR, one entry per CDR3 protein. The sample has approximately 1.8 million distinct CDR3 sequences, under 35% seen once; the top ten hold roughly 0.3%. V dropped 4 bases and J dropped 4 bases, with 13 bases sitting between them. The CDR3 totals 15 residues. Per germline, CDR1 MNHNS and CDR2 SASEGT. This sequence was found in a newborn girl in good health. The chain uses TRBV6-1 and TRBJ1-4; tentatively, D is TRBD1 (6 bases). Material: cord blood. The CDR3 here is CASSARGEINEKLFF. CDR3 in DNA: TGTGCCAGCAGTGCCAGGGGAGAAATTAATGAAAAACTGTTTTTT.